This passage covers 14 T cell receptor beta chains from one sample sequenced in a study of cytomegalovirus exposure and HLA in healthy donors. Generated by immunoSEQ multiplex PCR, the TCRdb table keeps only in-frame clones and is missing some. The repertoire holds some 80,000 clones, with less than 96% as singletons. The sequencing sample was made of PBMCs. These TCRs come from a man aged 18 to 30 in good health and CMV-seropositive.

V is TRBV28 and J is TRBJ2-1; 7 positions agree with TRBD2. J gave up 4 bases and V 5 bases, and 14 bases lay outside the gene matches. The germline CDR1 and CDR2 sequences are MDHEN and SYDVKM. This CDR3 is built from 17 residues. The CDR3 region is CASSPSGEGKGYNEQFF. CDR3 DNA sequence: TGTGCCAGCAGTCCCTCCGGGGAGGGGAAGGGGTACAATGAGCAGTTCTTC.

This chain links TRBV5-1 with TRBJ2-1; unclear D gene. This CDR3 has 15 amino acids. Germline V gene data show CDR1 as SGHRS and CDR2 as YFSETQ. V lost 2 bases and J lost 0, with 9 bases in between. CDR3 region: CASSLDSSSYNEQFF. In DNA form, the CDR3 reads TGCGCCAGCAGCTTAGACTCGAGCTCCTACAATGAGCAGTTCTTC.

The CDR3 region is CASSLVATGGPYEQYF. CDR3 nucleotides: TGTGCCAGCAGCTTAGTAGCCACCGGCGGTCCCTACGAGCAGTACTTC. The chain uses TRBV11-2 and TRBJ2-7; D gene uncertain. The CDR3 is 16 residues long. The germline V gene encodes CDR1 SGHAT and CDR2 FQNNGV. V lost 1 base, J lost 2 bases, and 15 bases lay in between.

This rearrangement joins TRBV19 to TRBJ1-1; D gene uncertain. The CDR3 sequence is 13 residues long. Germline V gene data show CDR1 as LNHDA and CDR2 as SQIVND (reference sequence). The germline V and J ends were trimmed by 3 bases and 2 bases, with 7 bases remaining between them. The CDR3 bases are TGTGCCAGTAGTATGAGTCAAAACACTGAAGCTTTCTTT. Translation: CASSMSQNTEAFF.

The chain has TRBV5-6 and TRBJ2-5; D unclear. The assigned J gene may be wrong: the sequence end matches TRBJ2-7 better. CDR3 size: 13 residues. Per the germline V gene, CDR1 is SGHDT and CDR2 is YYEEEE. The CDR3 DNA reads TGTGCCAGCAGCGATAAACGCTCCTACGAGCAGTACTTC. This codes for CASSDKRSYEQYF.

This chain uses TRBV13 with TRBJ1-1, with TRBD1 matching over 10 bases. With V trimmed by 4 bases and J by 3 bases, 11 bases remained unmatched. This CDR3 comprises 17 residues. Germline V gene data show CDR1 as PRHDT and CDR2 as FYEKMQ (reference sequence). The CDR3: CASSSPGTGVFDTEAFF. The CDR3 DNA sequence: TGTGCCAGCAGCTCACCCGGGACAGGGGTGTTCGACACTGAAGCTTTCTTT.

This clone turned up a few times. This chain joins TRBV6-1 and TRBJ1-2, with 10 bases fitting TRBD1. Germline CDR1 is MNHNS and CDR2 is SASEGT. This CDR3 has 13 residues. V shed 6 bases, J shed 2 bases, and the junction held 0 bases outside the gene matches. The CDR3 spells CASRGQGNYGYTF. In nucleotides, the CDR3 is TGTGCCAGCAGGGGACAGGGGAACTATGGCTACACCTTC.

The CDR3 sequence: CASSTGLANYEQYF. DNA of the CDR3: TGCGCCAGCAGCACGGGACTAGCGAACTACGAGCAGTACTTC. The V and J genes are TRBV5-1 and TRBJ2-7; 10 bases match TRBD2. Germline V gene lookup returns CDR1 SGHRS and CDR2 YFSETQ. The CDR3 totals 14 residues. The V gene end was trimmed by 4 bases and the J gene end by 3 bases; junction bases not matched to a gene: 4. The entire variable domain, with the rest obtained from reference TRBV5-1 and TRBJ2-7, is as follows: KAGVTQTPRYLIKTRGQQVTLSCSPISGHRSVSWYQQTPGQGLQFLFEYFSETQRNKGNFPGRFSGRQFSNSRSEMNVSTLELGDSALYLCASSTGLANYEQYFGPGTRLTVT.

CDR3 loop: CASSLNTMTPNTGELFF. The DNA of the CDR3 is TGTGCCAGCAGTTTAAATACCATGACACCGAACACCGGGGAGCTGTTTTTT. The rearrangement uses TRBV5-4 and TRBJ2-2; D remains unclear. The CDR3 length is 17 residues. Trimming removed 5 bases from V and 0 bases from J, with 17 bases in between. Germline V gives CDR1 SGHNT, CDR2 YYREEE (reference sequence).

The rearrangement joins TRBV11-2 to TRBJ2-3; no firm D call. V was pared by 1 base and J by 5 bases, with 7 bases between. CDR1 is SGHAT, CDR2 FQNNGV, per germline. The length of the CDR3 is 13 residues. The CDR3 sequence: CASSLVSLDTQYF. The CDR3 nucleotides read TGTGCCAGCAGCTTAGTCTCCTTAGATACGCAGTATTTT. Complete variable domain (other parts from reference TRBV11-2 and TRBJ2-3): EAGVAQSPRYKIIEKRQSVAFWCNPISGHATLYWYQQILGQGPKLLIQFQNNGVVDDSQLPKDRFSAERLKGVDSTLKIQPAKLEDSAVYLCASSLVSLDTQYFGPGTRLTVL.

This chain uses TRBV28 with TRBJ2-1; the D gene is possibly TRBD2 (6 bases). Trimming removed 2 bases from V and 6 bases from J, with 11 bases in between. Per the germline V gene, CDR1 is MDHEN and CDR2 is SYDVKM. The CDR3 sequence is 14 residues long. This CDR3 is CASSLGGVLNEQFF. For the CDR3, the DNA is TGTGCCAGCAGTTTAGGCGGGGTCCTCAATGAGCAGTTCTTC.

V and J are TRBV4-2 and TRBJ1-5, with D unresolved. The CDR3 extends over 14 amino acids. Trimming removed 4 bases from V and 2 bases from J, with 9 bases in between. Germline CDR1 is LGHNA and CDR2 is YNFKEQ. In DNA, the CDR3 is TGTGCCAGCAGCCCATGGGAGGGCAATCAGCCCCAGCATTTT. It translates to CASSPWEGNQPQHF.

The chain recombines TRBV9 with TRBJ2-7; 7 bases are shared with TRBD1. V gave up 2 bases and J gave up 1 base; unmatched junction bases: 3. The length of the CDR3 is 14 residues. Germline-derived CDR1 and CDR2 are SGDLS and YYNGEE. CDR3 in DNA: TGTGCCAGCAGCGTCGGGGACAGTTCCTACGAGCAGTACTTC. Translation gives CASSVGDSSYEQYF. The complete variable domain, with remaining parts taken from reference TRBV9 and TRBJ2-7, reads DSGVTQTPKHLITATGQRVTLRCSPRSGDLSVYWYQQSLDQGLQFLIQYYNGEERAKGNILERFSAQQFPDLHSELNLSSLELGDSALYFCASSVGDSSYEQYFGPGTRLTVT.

The rearrangement uses TRBV19 and TRBJ2-1; D might be TRBD2 (6 bases). Trimming left V 7 bases short and J 3 bases short, with 13 bases between. Germline loops: CDR1 LNHDA, CDR2 SQIVND (reference sequence). The CDR3 extends over 14 amino acids. CDR3 bases: TGTGCCAGTACCCCTGGGCGGGACTACAATGAGCAGTTCTTC. It encodes CASTPGRDYNEQFF.